This is a list of T cell receptor beta chains from one sample in a study of T cell responses to AZD1222 COVID-19 vaccine. Sequenced by immunoSEQ multiplex PCR; TCRdb stores in-frame clones only, minus some. The data contain about 170,000 clones, roughly 92% of them seen just once; the ten biggest clones take up more than 1.5%. The material sequenced was peripheral blood, taken on day 0 of AZD1222 vaccination. Receptors originate from an adult in good health. The CDR3 runs from the conserved cysteine through the conserved F or W. D genes are given only for firm matches. Rows give clone size only sometimes, using once, few, many, or a class for an expanded clone.

cdr3_length: 14
clone_size: -
j_call: TRBJ2-1
v_call: TRBV5-5
d_call: -
cdr3_aa: CASSAGFGYNEQFF
cdr3_nt: TGTGCCAGCAGCGCAGGGTTTGGCTACAATGAGCAGTTCTTC

cdr3_length: 14
clone_size: -
j_call: TRBJ1-1
v_call: TRBV5-3
d_call: -
cdr3_aa: CARSMGSMNTEAFF
cdr3_nt: TGTGCCAGAAGCATGGGTAGCATGAACACTGAAGCTTTCTTT

cdr3_length: 15
clone_size: -
j_call: TRBJ1-1
v_call: TRBV28
d_call: -
cdr3_aa: CASSLTGHVNTEAFF
cdr3_nt: TGTGCCAGCAGCCTCACTGGACACGTGAACACTGAAGCTTTCTTT

cdr3_length: 14
clone_size: -
j_call: TRBJ1-1
v_call: TRBV9
d_call: -
cdr3_aa: CASSVKTIFTEAFF
cdr3_nt: TGTGCCAGCAGCGTAAAAACGATTTTCACTGAAGCTTTCTTT

cdr3_length: 20
clone_size: -
j_call: TRBJ2-4
v_call: TRBV7-5
d_call: -
cdr3_aa: CARSTHWDRGIPWTKNIQYF
cdr3_nt: TGTGCCAGAAGCACTCACTGGGACAGGGGCATCCCATGGACCAAAAACATTCAGTACTTC

cdr3_length: 18
clone_size: -
j_call: TRBJ1-6
v_call: TRBV6-1
d_call: TRBD1
cdr3_aa: CASSGRPRGLIRNSPLHF
cdr3_nt: TGTGCCAGCAGTGGAAGGCCCAGGGGGCTAATACGTAATTCACCCCTCCACTTT

cdr3_length: 14
clone_size: -
j_call: TRBJ2-6
v_call: TRBV6-2/TRBV6-3
d_call: -
cdr3_aa: CASSYGSGANVLTF
cdr3_nt: TGTGCCAGCAGTTACGGATCTGGGGCCAACGTCCTGACTTTC

cdr3_length: 13
clone_size: -
j_call: TRBJ2-1
v_call: TRBV11-2
d_call: -
cdr3_aa: CASSPEVASEQFF
cdr3_nt: TGTGCCAGCAGCCCGGAGGTAGCGTCTGAGCAGTTCTTC

cdr3_length: 20
clone_size: once
j_call: TRBJ2-1
v_call: TRBV5-1
d_call: TRBD1
cdr3_aa: CASSRGWYRGGSLSYNEQFF
cdr3_nt: TGCGCCAGCAGCCGGGGATGGTACAGGGGTGGTTCCCTCTCCTACAATGAGCAGTTCTTC

cdr3_length: 13
clone_size: once
j_call: TRBJ2-7
v_call: TRBV5-1
d_call: -
cdr3_aa: CASSLAAGYEQYF
cdr3_nt: TGCGCCAGCAGCTTGGCCGCGGGTTACGAGCAGTACTTC

cdr3_length: 13
clone_size: few
j_call: TRBJ2-1
v_call: TRBV19
d_call: -
cdr3_aa: CASSPALYNEQFF
cdr3_nt: TGTGCCAGTAGTCCAGCCCTCTACAATGAGCAGTTCTTC

cdr3_length: 13
clone_size: -
j_call: TRBJ2-7
v_call: TRBV13
d_call: -
cdr3_aa: CASSLRLPGEQYF
cdr3_nt: TGTGCCAGCAGCTTAAGGCTACCGGGCGAGCAGTACTTC

cdr3_length: 16
clone_size: -
j_call: TRBJ1-1
v_call: TRBV5-1
d_call: TRBD1
cdr3_aa: CASSFGQGARGTEAFF
cdr3_nt: TGCGCCAGCAGCTTTGGACAGGGGGCGCGAGGAACTGAAGCTTTCTTT

cdr3_length: 19
clone_size: -
j_call: TRBJ2-1
v_call: TRBV6-2/TRBV6-3
d_call: -
cdr3_aa: CASSHRRTGHLRQDNEQFF
cdr3_nt: TGTGCCAGCAGTCACCGACGCACCGGACACCTTAGACAGGACAATGAGCAGTTCTTC

cdr3_length: 15
clone_size: -
j_call: TRBJ2-7
v_call: TRBV11-1
d_call: TRBD1
cdr3_aa: CASSYRDRGVNEQYF
cdr3_nt: TGTGCCAGCAGCTACCGGGACAGGGGAGTCAACGAGCAGTACTTC

cdr3_length: 12
clone_size: once
j_call: TRBJ2-7
v_call: TRBV18
d_call: -
cdr3_aa: CASSPTSYEQYF
cdr3_nt: TGTGCCAGCTCACCTACTTCCTACGAGCAGTACTTC

cdr3_length: 14
clone_size: -
j_call: TRBJ1-6
v_call: TRBV11-1
d_call: -
cdr3_aa: CASSLTAYNSPLHF
cdr3_nt: TGTGCCAGCAGCTTGACTGCTTATAATTCACCCCTCCACTTT

cdr3_length: 16
clone_size: -
j_call: TRBJ2-5
v_call: TRBV11-3
d_call: TRBD2
cdr3_aa: CASSLGTAGGPETQYF
cdr3_nt: TGTGCCAGCAGCTTGGGTACAGCGGGGGGGCCCGAGACCCAGTACTTC

cdr3_length: 15
clone_size: -
j_call: TRBJ2-1
v_call: TRBV30
d_call: TRBD2
cdr3_aa: CAWSSGLAGGDEQFF
cdr3_nt: TGTGCCTGGAGCTCAGGACTAGCGGGGGGGGACGAGCAGTTCTTC

cdr3_length: 16
clone_size: few
j_call: TRBJ2-3
v_call: TRBV2
d_call: -
cdr3_aa: CASTEWGGESTDTQYF
cdr3_nt: TGTGCCAGCACCGAATGGGGGGGCGAAAGCACAGATACGCAGTATTTT

cdr3_length: 11
clone_size: few
j_call: TRBJ2-7
v_call: TRBV7-2
d_call: -
cdr3_aa: CASSSFGEQYF
cdr3_nt: TGTGCCAGCAGCTCCTTCGGCGAGCAGTACTTC

cdr3_length: 18
clone_size: -
j_call: TRBJ2-5
v_call: TRBV19
d_call: -
cdr3_aa: CASSIKVFGSMKQETQYF
cdr3_nt: TGTGCCAGTAGTATAAAGGTGTTCGGCAGCATGAAGCAAGAGACCCAGTACTTC

cdr3_length: 15
clone_size: -
j_call: TRBJ2-5
v_call: TRBV5-1
d_call: TRBD1
cdr3_aa: CASSLGTGGQETQYF
cdr3_nt: TGCGCCAGCAGCTTAGGGACAGGGGGCCAAGAGACCCAGTACTTC

cdr3_length: 14
clone_size: -
j_call: TRBJ2-7
v_call: TRBV19
d_call: TRBD1
cdr3_aa: CASSILDRAHEQYF
cdr3_nt: TGTGCCAGTAGTATACTGGACAGGGCACACGAGCAGTACTTC

cdr3_length: 15
clone_size: -
j_call: TRBJ2-7
v_call: TRBV11-2
d_call: TRBD1
cdr3_aa: CASSLALGQGYEQYF
cdr3_nt: TGTGCCAGCAGCTTAGCACTTGGACAGGGGTACGAGCAGTACTTC

cdr3_length: 15
clone_size: -
j_call: TRBJ2-2
v_call: TRBV5-4
d_call: TRBD1
cdr3_aa: CASSTGTGVIGELFF
cdr3_nt: TGTGCCAGCAGCACCGGGACAGGGGTGATCGGGGAGCTGTTTTTT

cdr3_length: 14
clone_size: -
j_call: TRBJ2-7
v_call: TRBV10-3
d_call: -
cdr3_aa: CAISPGHKSYEQYF
cdr3_nt: TGTGCCATAAGCCCGGGACACAAGTCCTACGAGCAGTACTTC

cdr3_length: 12
clone_size: -
j_call: TRBJ1-6
v_call: TRBV30
d_call: -
cdr3_aa: CAGSSYNSPLHF
cdr3_nt: TGTGCAGGGAGCTCCTATAATTCACCCCTCCACTTT

cdr3_length: 15
clone_size: -
j_call: TRBJ2-1
v_call: TRBV9
d_call: -
cdr3_aa: CASSVAPGSYNEQFF
cdr3_nt: TGTGCCAGCAGCGTAGCTCCCGGATCCTACAATGAGCAGTTCTTC

cdr3_length: 14
clone_size: -
j_call: TRBJ2-7
v_call: TRBV4-1
d_call: -
cdr3_aa: CASSLRDRAYEQYF
cdr3_nt: TGCGCCAGCAGCCTCCGGGACCGAGCCTACGAGCAGTACTTC

cdr3_length: 14
clone_size: -
j_call: TRBJ1-3
v_call: TRBV15
d_call: -
cdr3_aa: CATSSTRVGNTIYF
cdr3_nt: TGTGCCACCAGCAGCACACGGGTTGGAAACACCATATATTTT

cdr3_length: 14
clone_size: -
j_call: TRBJ2-7
v_call: TRBV7-2
d_call: TRBD1
cdr3_aa: CASSSYRGRNEQYF
cdr3_nt: TGTGCCAGCAGCTCTTACAGGGGGCGGAACGAGCAGTACTTC

cdr3_length: 16
clone_size: -
j_call: TRBJ2-7
v_call: TRBV6-5
d_call: TRBD2
cdr3_aa: CASSYSSSGLSYEQYF
cdr3_nt: TGTGCCAGCAGTTACTCATCTAGCGGGCTCTCCTACGAGCAGTACTTC

cdr3_length: 14
clone_size: -
j_call: TRBJ2-7
v_call: TRBV5-1
d_call: -
cdr3_aa: CASSLGPPNYEQYF
cdr3_nt: TGCGCCAGCAGCTTGGGGCCGCCCAACTACGAGCAGTACTTC

cdr3_length: 12
clone_size: -
j_call: TRBJ2-1
v_call: TRBV29-1
d_call: -
cdr3_aa: CSVMGASNEQFF
cdr3_nt: TGCAGCGTTATGGGGGCTTCGAATGAGCAGTTCTTC

cdr3_length: 14
clone_size: -
j_call: TRBJ2-1
v_call: TRBV7-2
d_call: -
cdr3_aa: CASSYSRGEDEQFF
cdr3_nt: TGTGCCAGCAGCTATAGCAGGGGAGAGGATGAGCAGTTCTTC

cdr3_length: 14
clone_size: once
j_call: TRBJ2-5
v_call: TRBV9
d_call: -
cdr3_aa: CASSEEVSQETQYF
cdr3_nt: TGTGCCAGCAGCGAGGAGGTCTCTCAAGAGACCCAGTACTTC

cdr3_length: 14
clone_size: -
j_call: TRBJ2-7
v_call: TRBV6-5
d_call: -
cdr3_aa: CASSRGAHSYEQYF
cdr3_nt: TGTGCCAGCAGTCGCGGAGCCCACTCCTACGAGCAGTACTTC

cdr3_length: 15
clone_size: -
j_call: TRBJ1-1
v_call: TRBV5-1
d_call: TRBD1
cdr3_aa: CASSPGQGGGVGAFF
cdr3_nt: TGCGCCAGCAGCCCGGGACAGGGCGGAGGAGTGGGAGCTTTCTTT

cdr3_length: 15
clone_size: -
j_call: TRBJ2-1
v_call: TRBV19
d_call: TRBD2
cdr3_aa: CASSPGGLALGEQFF
cdr3_nt: TGTGCCAGTAGTCCCGGAGGACTAGCGCTCGGTGAGCAGTTCTTC

cdr3_length: 17
clone_size: -
j_call: TRBJ1-5
v_call: TRBV6-2/TRBV6-3
d_call: -
cdr3_aa: CASSYSRGEIGNQPQHF
cdr3_nt: TGTGCCAGCAGTTACTCGCGGGGGGAAATTGGCAATCAGCCCCAGCATTTT

cdr3_length: 15
clone_size: once
j_call: TRBJ1-3
v_call: TRBV4-1
d_call: -
cdr3_aa: CASSPGAFSGNTIYF
cdr3_nt: TGCGCCAGCAGCCCAGGGGCCTTCTCTGGAAACACCATATATTTT

cdr3_length: 17
clone_size: -
j_call: TRBJ1-2
v_call: TRBV6-2/TRBV6-3
d_call: TRBD1
cdr3_aa: CASSSRAGRGGDYGYTF
cdr3_nt: TGTGCCAGCAGTTCGAGGGCAGGGAGAGGGGGCGACTATGGCTACACCTTC

cdr3_length: 14
clone_size: -
j_call: TRBJ2-1
v_call: TRBV24-1
d_call: -
cdr3_aa: CATSDSRTPQGEFF
cdr3_nt: TGTGCCACCAGTGATTCTAGGACGCCTCAGGGCGAGTTCTTC

cdr3_length: 12
clone_size: -
j_call: TRBJ2-1
v_call: TRBV5-4
d_call: -
cdr3_aa: CASSSLTVEQFF
cdr3_nt: TGTGCCAGCAGCTCCCTAACTGTTGAGCAGTTCTTC

cdr3_length: 13
clone_size: -
j_call: TRBJ1-2
v_call: TRBV29-1
d_call: -
cdr3_aa: CSVGGVMVVGYTF
cdr3_nt: TGCAGCGTTGGCGGAGTTATGGTCGTGGGCTACACCTTC

cdr3_length: 16
clone_size: -
j_call: TRBJ1-2
v_call: TRBV7-2
d_call: -
cdr3_aa: CASSLSPRATNYGYTF
cdr3_nt: TGTGCCAGCAGCTTAAGCCCTCGGGCCACTAACTATGGCTACACCTTC

cdr3_length: 17
clone_size: -
j_call: TRBJ2-7
v_call: TRBV7-5
d_call: -
cdr3_aa: CARSSSGRSGGIHEQYF
cdr3_nt: TGTGCCAGAAGCTCCTCCGGGAGGAGCGGGGGGATTCACGAGCAGTACTTC